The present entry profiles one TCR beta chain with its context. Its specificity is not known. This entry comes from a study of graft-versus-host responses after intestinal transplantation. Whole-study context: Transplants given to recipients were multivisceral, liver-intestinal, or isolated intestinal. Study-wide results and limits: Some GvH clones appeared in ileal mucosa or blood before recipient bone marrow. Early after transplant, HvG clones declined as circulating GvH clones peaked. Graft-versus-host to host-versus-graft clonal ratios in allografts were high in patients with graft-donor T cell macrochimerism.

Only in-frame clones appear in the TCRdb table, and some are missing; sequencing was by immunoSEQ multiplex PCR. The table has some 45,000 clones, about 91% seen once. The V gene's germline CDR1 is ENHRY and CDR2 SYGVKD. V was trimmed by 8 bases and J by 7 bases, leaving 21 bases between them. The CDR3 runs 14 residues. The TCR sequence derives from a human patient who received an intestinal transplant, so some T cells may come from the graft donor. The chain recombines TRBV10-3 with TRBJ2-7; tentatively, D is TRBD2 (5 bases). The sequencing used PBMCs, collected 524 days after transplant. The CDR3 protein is CAISSGPEGREQYF. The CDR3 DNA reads TGTGCCATCTCGAGCGGACCAGAGGGTAGAGAGCAGTACTTC.